This TCR beta chain was retrieved from a study of response to subunit inactivated influenza vaccine. This clonotype turned up a few times. TCRdb called the RT-PCR reads again in MiXCR, with one record for every CDR3 protein. Of around 490,000 distinct CDR3 sequences listed, about 8% are singletons. Germline CDR1 and CDR2: SNHLY and FYNNEI. The CDR3 totals 15 residues. The ends were cut back, 5 bases at V and 3 bases at J, with 13 bases in the middle. The rearrangement links TRBV2 to TRBJ2-2; TRBD2 might be the D (6 bases). Material: PBMCs from blood, obtained around 25 months after vaccination. The clonotype comes from a man between 50 and 75 years old who received an inactivated influenza vaccine. For the CDR3, the DNA is TGTGCCAGCAGTCCCACCCCGGGGGACACCGGGGAGCTGTTTTTT. Protein sequence: CASSPTPGDTGELFF.